Each of the 21 T cell receptor beta chains below was sequenced from the same sample in a study of a mutant IDH1 vaccine in newly diagnosed glioma. The method was immunoSEQ multiplex PCR; TCRdb's version includes in-frame clones alone and lacks a portion of them. The sample has over 80,000 clones, roughly 90% seen once. Time point here: baseline, week 1 (first vaccination visit). Documented treatment: pre-vaccination baseline after standard-of-care therapy. Sequenced material: PBMCs, taken from a glioma patient treated with radiotherapy, temozolomide or both. The receptors originated from a woman aged 45 to 65 with glioma.

The sample holds one count of this clone. This chain links TRBV2 with TRBJ2-1; 9 bases fit TRBD1. From germline, CDR1 is SNHLY and CDR2 FYNNEI. V shed 5 bases and J 6 bases; nucleotides not matched to a gene: 8. The CDR3 extends over 15 amino acids. The CDR3, as DNA: TGTGCCAGCAGTATCCGAATGGACAGGGGCAATGAGCAGTTCTTC. The encoded protein is CASSIRMDRGNEQFF.

The chain employs TRBV4-1 and TRBJ2-7; the D gene could be TRBD1 or TRBD2 (5 bases each). Germline V gives CDR1 MGHRA, CDR2 YSYEKL. This CDR3 contains 16 residues. The germline V and J ends were trimmed by 3 bases and 6 bases, with 21 bases remaining between them. The CDR3 coding sequence is TGCGCCAGCAGCCAGGGACCCGGTTTGGCAGCTACCGAGCAGTACTTC. Translated: CASSQGPGLAATEQYF.

The chain carries TRBV7-9 and TRBJ2-5; D uncertain. Germline V gene data show CDR1 as SEHNR and CDR2 as FQNEAQ (reference sequence). CDR3 length: 12 amino acids. Trimming shortened V by 1 base and J by 4 bases, and 4 bases separated the two germline ends. The CDR3 loop reads CASSLVRETQYF. In DNA, the CDR3 is TGTGCCAGCAGCTTAGTACGAGAGACCCAGTACTTC.

This clone has a single count. As DNA, the CDR3 is TGTGCCAGCAAACCTGGACAGGGGAGGAACACCGGGGAGCTGTTTTTT. It codes for CASKPGQGRNTGELFF. This chain links TRBV27 with TRBJ2-2, with TRBD1 identical over 9 bases. Germline CDR1 reads MNHEY; CDR2 reads SMNVEV (reference sequence). Trimming at V came to 7 bases and at J to 1 base, leaving 7 bases not matched to a gene. CDR3 length: 16 amino acids.

The count of this clone is one. The V call is TRBV30, the J call TRBJ2-1, with D possibly being TRBD1 (6 bases). Germline-derived CDR1 and CDR2 are GTSNPN and SVGIG (reference sequence). The CDR3 is 16 amino acids. The V gene lost 8 bases and the J gene lost 0 bases, with 20 bases spanning the gap. CDR3 bases: TGTGCCAACAGACAAACGACAGGCAGCTCCTACAATGAGCAGTTCTTC. Residues: CANRQTTGSSYNEQFF.

V usage is TRBV5-1 and J usage is TRBJ2-3; 14 bases are shared with TRBD2. V lost 4 bases to trimming and J lost 5 bases; unmatched junction nucleotides: 6. CDR3 length: 16 residues. From germline, CDR1 is SGHRS and CDR2 YFSETQ. The CDR3 sequence is CASSPGLAGELDTQYF. CDR3 in DNA: TGCGCCAGCAGCCCGGGACTAGCGGGAGAGTTAGATACGCAGTATTTT.

The V gene is TRBV11-2, the J gene TRBJ1-1; 7 positions agree with TRBD1. CDR1 and CDR2 from the germline V gene are SGHAT and FQNNGV. The length of the CDR3 is 12 residues. Germline trimming cut 7 bases from V and 11 bases from J; bases unmatched to any gene: 10. CDR3: CASTFTGARAFF. The CDR3 DNA is TGTGCCAGCACCTTTACAGGGGCTAGGGCTTTCTTT. Full variable domain (outside the CDR3, taken from reference TRBV11-2 and TRBJ1-1): EAGVAQSPRYKIIEKRQSVAFWCNPISGHATLYWYQQILGQGPKLLIQFQNNGVVDDSQLPKDRFSAERLKGVDSTLKIQPAKLEDSAVYLCASTFTGARAFFGQGTRLTVV.

The rearrangement links TRBV4-1 to TRBJ2-5; 8 bases agree with TRBD1. CDR1 is MGHRA, CDR2 YSYEKL, per germline. J was trimmed by 1 base and V by 4 bases; bases with no gene match: 2. This CDR3 has 14 residues. CDR3 amino acids: CASSRGQVQETQYF. The DNA for the CDR3 is TGCGCCAGCAGCCGGGGACAGGTCCAAGAGACCCAGTACTTC.

J is TRBJ2-3 and V is TRBV28; D is possibly TRBD2 (7 bases). V was pared by 4 bases and J by 3 bases, with 17 bases between. CDR1 MDHEN and CDR2 SYDVKM come from the germline V gene. The length of the CDR3 is 16 residues. Here the CDR3 reads CASSSRGGGWTDTQYF. In nucleotides, the CDR3 is TGTGCCAGCAGTTCGAGGGGGGGAGGTTGGACAGATACGCAGTATTTT. The whole variable domain, remainder taken from reference TRBV28 and TRBJ2-3, is DVKVTQSSRYLVKRTGEKVFLECVQDMDHENMFWYRQDPGLGLRLIYFSYDVKMKEKGDIPEGYSVSREKKERFSLILESASTNQTSMYLCASSSRGGGWTDTQYFGPGTRLTVL.

This chain joins TRBV27 and TRBJ2-2; D may correspond to TRBD1 or TRBD2 (6 bases each). Germline V CDR1 and CDR2: MNHEY, SMNVEV (reference sequence). V dropped 3 bases and J dropped 5 bases, with 13 bases sitting between them. CDR3 length equals 15 residues. In nucleotides, the CDR3 is TGTGCCAGCAGTTTGTACGGGGGCGTGACCGGGGAGCTGTTTTTT. Translating gives CASSLYGGVTGELFF.

The chain has TRBV4-2 and TRBJ1-2, with D uncertain. Germline CDR1 and CDR2: LGHNA and YNFKEQ. Between the trimmed V and J ends, which lost 5 bases and 0 bases, there was a span of 10 bases. This CDR3 is built from 14 residues. CDR3 nucleotides: TGTGCCAGCAGCTTGGGCACTTCTAACTATGGCTACACCTTC. The encoded protein is CASSLGTSNYGYTF.

This chain links TRBV4-1 with TRBJ1-3, with 9 nucleotides matching TRBD1. Trimming cost V 4 bases and J 2 bases; bases outside gene matches: 6. CDR3 length equals 16 residues. Germline lookup yields CDR1 MGHRA and CDR2 YSYEKL. CDR3 protein: CASSLGTGRAGNTIYF. CDR3 coding DNA: TGCGCCAGCAGCCTCGGGACAGGGAGGGCTGGAAACACCATATATTTT.

This chain connects TRBV4-2 to TRBJ1-2; D may be TRBD1 (5 bases). This CDR3 has 15 amino acids. Trimming pared 1 base from V and 8 bases from J, leaving 17 bases between. The germline CDR1 and CDR2 sequences are LGHNA and YNFKEQ. The CDR3 DNA follows: TGTGCCAGCAGCCAAGCCCCGGGGGGGGTCGACGGCTACACCTTC. As protein: CASSQAPGGVDGYTF.

The chain employs TRBV10-1 and TRBJ2-7; weak D call: TRBD2 (6 bases). Germline V CDR1 and CDR2: WNHNN, SYGVQD (reference sequence). V was clipped by 3 bases and J by 7 bases, with 16 bases between them. The CDR3 runs 14 residues. The CDR3 here is CASSEVAGTREQYF. Written as DNA, the CDR3 is TGCGCCAGCAGTGAAGTGGCGGGGACGCGAGAGCAGTACTTC.

The rearrangement joins TRBV7-9 to TRBJ1-4; no definite D call. Per germline, CDR1 SEHNR and CDR2 FQNEAQ (reference sequence). Between the trimmed V and J ends, which lost 7 bases and 4 bases, there was a span of 7 bases. This CDR3 spans 12 amino acids. Written as DNA, the CDR3 is TGTGCCAGCATTGGACGTAATGAAAAACTGTTTTTT. It codes for CASIGRNEKLFF.

The V gene is TRBV6-5, the J gene TRBJ2-7; the match to TRBD1 covers 8 bases. Trimming cost V 6 bases and J 6 bases; bases outside gene matches: 4. The CDR3 totals 12 residues. CDR1 and CDR2 (germline): MNHEY, SVGAGI. The CDR3 coding sequence is TGTGCCAGCAGGCGGACAGGGCGCGAGCAGTACTTC. Protein product: CASRRTGREQYF.

The chain couples TRBV6-5 to TRBJ2-7; D perhaps matches TRBD1 (5 bases). Trimming took off 6 bases at V and 5 bases at J, with 14 bases between the two ends. This CDR3 has 13 residues. The V gene's germline CDR1 is MNHEY and CDR2 SVGAGI. Here the CDR3 reads CASSPPQGHEQYF. The DNA for the CDR3 is TGTGCCAGCAGCCCTCCCCAGGGCCACGAGCAGTACTTC.

The chain employs TRBV19 and TRBJ1-1, with D possibly being TRBD1 (6 bases). Trimming took off 4 bases at V and 0 bases at J, with 9 bases between the two ends. This CDR3 spans 14 amino acids. Looked up from germline, CDR1 is LNHDA and CDR2 is SQIVND (reference sequence). The CDR3 nucleotides read TGTGCCAGTAGTAATAGACAGGTGAACACTGAAGCTTTCTTT. Translation gives CASSNRQVNTEAFF.

V usage is TRBV19 and J usage is TRBJ2-3, with 8 bases that match TRBD1. With V trimmed by 3 bases and J by 1 base, 3 bases remained unmatched. The germline CDR1 and CDR2 sequences are LNHDA and SQIVND (reference sequence). This CDR3 comprises 15 residues. CDR3 in amino acids: CASSMRDRRTDTQYF. The CDR3 nucleotides are TGTGCCAGTAGTATGAGGGACAGGCGCACAGATACGCAGTATTTT.

This chain uses TRBV19 with TRBJ1-1; 10 bases map to TRBD1. Trimming took 4 bases from V and 8 from J; bases not matched to a gene: 10. The CDR3 is 15 residues long. From germline, CDR1 is LNHDA and CDR2 SQIVND (reference sequence). Here the CDR3 reads CASSTGTGELAEAFF. The CDR3 bases are TGTGCCAGTAGTACCGGGACAGGGGAGCTCGCGGAAGCTTTCTTT.

The DNA for the CDR3 is TGTGCCAGCTCACCGGACTCTACGTACGGAAACACCATATATTTT. Protein: CASSPDSTYGNTIYF. The V and J genes are TRBV18 and TRBJ1-3, with D unresolved. This CDR3 comprises 15 residues. CDR1 and CDR2 from the germline V gene are KGHSH and LQKENI. The ends were cut back, 3 bases at V and 4 bases at J, with 13 bases in the middle.